This entry describes one T cell receptor (beta chain). TCRdb's table, derived via immunoSEQ multiplex PCR, lists solely in-frame clones and lacks some. In the table there are about 77,000 clones, about 73% of which are singletons. The sample comes from a study of blood T cell repertoires in COVID-19. For the study at large: Material from acute and convalescent COVID-19 was sourced from the United States, Italy and Spain. Nucleic acid was either cDNA or gDNA, and it came from T cells, B-cell-depleted T cells, or PBMCs.

The CDR3 runs to 14 residues. With 5 bases removed from V and 4 bases from J, the gap between germline ends came to 15 bases. The germline V gene has CDR1 LNHDA and CDR2 SQIVND (reference sequence). Sequences were obtained from peripheral blood. This receptor was identified in a man in his sixties with acute or convalescent COVID-19. The rearrangement uses TRBV19 and TRBJ2-7, with D perhaps TRBD2 (6 bases). In DNA, the CDR3 is TGTGCCAGTAGTGCTTCCGGAGGGCCTTACGAGCAGTACGTC. This sequence encodes CASSASGGPYEQYV.